The source of this T cell receptor beta chain is a study of blood T cell repertoires in COVID-19. The wider study: Samples representing acute and convalescent COVID-19 were sourced from the United States, Italy and Spain. PBMCs, B-cell-depleted T cells, or T cells were the source of the cDNA or gDNA that made up the material.

This CDR3 is built from 14 residues. J was trimmed by 6 bases and V by 2 bases; bases with no gene match: 4. Per germline, CDR1 SGHNT and CDR2 YYREEE (reference sequence). Original analysis: Scientists estimated how many nucleated cells there were by amplifying reference gene primers. The data were produced by immunoSEQ multiplex PCR, yet TCRdb's version contains in-frame clones alone and is incomplete. From that table come the V and J calls and clone size; the DNA was used to work out D and trimming. Of 55,000 to 85,000 clones listed, over 65% are singletons. This chain connects TRBV5-4 to TRBJ2-3, with TRBD2 identical over 9 bases. The receptor was isolated from a woman aged 70-85 years with acute or convalescent COVID-19. Sample: peripheral blood. The CDR3: CASSLAGGLDTQYF. The CDR3 DNA sequence: TGTGCCAGCAGCTTAGCGGGGGGTCTCGATACGCAGTATTTT.